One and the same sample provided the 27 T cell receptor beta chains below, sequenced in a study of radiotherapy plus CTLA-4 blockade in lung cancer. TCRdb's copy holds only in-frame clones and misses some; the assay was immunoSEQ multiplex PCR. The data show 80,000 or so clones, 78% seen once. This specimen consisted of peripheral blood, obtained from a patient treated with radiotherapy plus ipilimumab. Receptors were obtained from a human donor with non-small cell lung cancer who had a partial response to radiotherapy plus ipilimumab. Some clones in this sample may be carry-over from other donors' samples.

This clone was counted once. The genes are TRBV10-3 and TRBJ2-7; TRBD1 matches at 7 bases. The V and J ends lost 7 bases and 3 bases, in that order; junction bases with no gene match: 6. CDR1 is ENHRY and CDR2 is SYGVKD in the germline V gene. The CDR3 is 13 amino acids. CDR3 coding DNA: TGTGCCATCACCGCGACAGGGCGCTACGAGCAGTACTTC. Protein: CAITATGRYEQYF.

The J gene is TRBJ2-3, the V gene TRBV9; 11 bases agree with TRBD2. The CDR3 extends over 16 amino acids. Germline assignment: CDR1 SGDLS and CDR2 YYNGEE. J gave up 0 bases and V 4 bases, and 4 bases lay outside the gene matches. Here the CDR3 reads CASSWGLAASTDTQYF. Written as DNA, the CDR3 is TGTGCCAGCAGCTGGGGACTAGCGGCCAGCACAGATACGCAGTATTTT.

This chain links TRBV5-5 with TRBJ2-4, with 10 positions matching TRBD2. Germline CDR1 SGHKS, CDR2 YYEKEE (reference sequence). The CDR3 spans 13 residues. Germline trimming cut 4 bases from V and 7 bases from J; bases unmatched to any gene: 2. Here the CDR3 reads CASSRTSGNIQYF. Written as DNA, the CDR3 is TGTGCCAGCAGCCGGACTAGCGGTAACATTCAGTACTTC.

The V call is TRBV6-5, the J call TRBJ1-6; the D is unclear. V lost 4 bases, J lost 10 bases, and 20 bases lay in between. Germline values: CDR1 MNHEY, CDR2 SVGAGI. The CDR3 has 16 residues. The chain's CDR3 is CASSWGVRVGGSPLHF. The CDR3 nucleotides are TGTGCCAGCAGTTGGGGAGTACGTGTGGGCGGGTCACCCCTCCACTTT.

The CDR3 is CASAGGGSYRYTF. The CDR3 DNA reads as TGTGCCTCCGCAGGAGGAGGTTCTTATCGCTACACCTTC. The chain recombines TRBV6-1 with TRBJ1-2; D is ambiguous. The germline V and J ends were trimmed by 11 bases and 9 bases, with 22 bases remaining between them. This CDR3 is built from 13 residues. The V gene's germline CDR1 is MNHNS and CDR2 SASEGT.

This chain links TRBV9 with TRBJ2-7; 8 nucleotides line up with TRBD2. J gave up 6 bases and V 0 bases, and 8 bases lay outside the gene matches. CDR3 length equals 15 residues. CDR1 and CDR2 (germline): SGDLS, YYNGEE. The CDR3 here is CASSVGQREMGEQYF. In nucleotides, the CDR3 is TGTGCCAGCAGCGTAGGCCAGCGGGAGATGGGCGAGCAGTACTTC.

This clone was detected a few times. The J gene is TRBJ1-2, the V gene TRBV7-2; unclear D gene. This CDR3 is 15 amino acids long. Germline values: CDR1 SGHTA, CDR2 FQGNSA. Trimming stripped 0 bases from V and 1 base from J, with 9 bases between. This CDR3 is CASSLAVGNNYGYTF. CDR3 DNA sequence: TGTGCCAGCAGCTTAGCCGTCGGGAATAACTATGGCTACACCTTC.

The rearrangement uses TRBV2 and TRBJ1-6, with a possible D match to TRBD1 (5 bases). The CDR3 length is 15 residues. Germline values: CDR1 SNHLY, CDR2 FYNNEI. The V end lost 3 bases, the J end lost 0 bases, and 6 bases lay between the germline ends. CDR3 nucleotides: TGTGCCAGCAGTGACAGGGTCTCCTATAATTCACCCCTCCACTTT. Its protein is CASSDRVSYNSPLHF.

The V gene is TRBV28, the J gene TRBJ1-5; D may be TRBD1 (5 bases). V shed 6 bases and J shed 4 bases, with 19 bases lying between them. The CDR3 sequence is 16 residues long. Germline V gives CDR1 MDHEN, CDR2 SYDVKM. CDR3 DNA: TGTGCCAGCAGCCCCTTCGTACGCCGGGGGAATCAGCCCCAGCATTTT. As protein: CASSPFVRRGNQPQHF.

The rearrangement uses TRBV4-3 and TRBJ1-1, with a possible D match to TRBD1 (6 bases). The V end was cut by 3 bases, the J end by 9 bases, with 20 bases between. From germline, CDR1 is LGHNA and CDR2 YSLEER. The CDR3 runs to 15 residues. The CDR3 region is CASSHRNRDINKAFF. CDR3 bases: TGCGCCAGCAGCCACCGCAACCGGGACATAAACAAAGCTTTCTTT.

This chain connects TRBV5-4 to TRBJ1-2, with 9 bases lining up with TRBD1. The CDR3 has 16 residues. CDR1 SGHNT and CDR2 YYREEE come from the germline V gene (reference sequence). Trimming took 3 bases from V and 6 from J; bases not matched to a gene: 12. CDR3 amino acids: CASSSSFYRGRDGYTF. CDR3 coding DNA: TGTGCCAGCAGCTCCAGCTTTTACAGGGGGCGGGATGGCTACACCTTC.

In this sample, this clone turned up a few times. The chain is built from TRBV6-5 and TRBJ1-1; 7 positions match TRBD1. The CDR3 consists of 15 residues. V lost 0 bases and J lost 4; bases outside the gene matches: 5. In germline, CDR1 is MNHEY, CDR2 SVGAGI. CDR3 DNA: TGTGCCAGCAGTTACTCTGGGGCAGGGGGCACTGAAGCTTTCTTT. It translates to CASSYSGAGGTEAFF.

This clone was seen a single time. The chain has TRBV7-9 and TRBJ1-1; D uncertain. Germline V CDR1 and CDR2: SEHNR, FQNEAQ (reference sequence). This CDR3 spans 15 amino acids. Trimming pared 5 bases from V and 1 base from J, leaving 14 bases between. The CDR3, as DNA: TGTGCCAGCAGCCAAGCCGTCCTCGCGAACACTGAAGCTTTCTTT. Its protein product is CASSQAVLANTEAFF. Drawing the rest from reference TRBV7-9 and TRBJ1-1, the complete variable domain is DTGVSQNPRHKITKRGQNVTFRCDPISEHNRLYWYRQTLGQGPEFLTYFQNEAQLEKSRLLSDRFSAERPKGSFSTLEIQRTEQGDSAMYLCASSQAVLANTEAFFGQGTRLTVV.

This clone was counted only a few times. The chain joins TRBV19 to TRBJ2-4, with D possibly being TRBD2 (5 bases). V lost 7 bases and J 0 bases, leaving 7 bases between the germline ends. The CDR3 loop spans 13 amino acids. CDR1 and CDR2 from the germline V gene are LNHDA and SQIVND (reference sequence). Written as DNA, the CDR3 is TGTGCCAGTAACGGACTAGCCAAAAACATTCAGTACTTC. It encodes CASNGLAKNIQYF.

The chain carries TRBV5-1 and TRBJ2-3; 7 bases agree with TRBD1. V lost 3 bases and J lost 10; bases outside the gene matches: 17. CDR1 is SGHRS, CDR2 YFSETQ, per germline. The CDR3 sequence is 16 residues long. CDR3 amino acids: CASSSRGTDATGAQYF. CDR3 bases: TGCGCCAGCAGCTCCAGAGGGACAGACGCCACAGGGGCGCAGTATTTT.

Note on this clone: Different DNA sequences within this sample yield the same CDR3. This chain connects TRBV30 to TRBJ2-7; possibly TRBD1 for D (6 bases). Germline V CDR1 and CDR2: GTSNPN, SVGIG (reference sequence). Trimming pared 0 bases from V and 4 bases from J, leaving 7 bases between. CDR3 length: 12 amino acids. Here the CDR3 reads CAWSVDRYEQYF. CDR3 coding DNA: TGTGCCTGGAGTGTTGACAGGTACGAGCAGTACTTC.

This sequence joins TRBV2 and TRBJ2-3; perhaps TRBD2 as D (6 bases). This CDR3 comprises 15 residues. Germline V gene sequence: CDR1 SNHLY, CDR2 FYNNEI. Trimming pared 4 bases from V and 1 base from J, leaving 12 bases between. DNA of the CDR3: TGTGCCAGCAGTGGTCTCGGGGGTCGCACAGATACGCAGTATTTT. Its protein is CASSGLGGRTDTQYF.

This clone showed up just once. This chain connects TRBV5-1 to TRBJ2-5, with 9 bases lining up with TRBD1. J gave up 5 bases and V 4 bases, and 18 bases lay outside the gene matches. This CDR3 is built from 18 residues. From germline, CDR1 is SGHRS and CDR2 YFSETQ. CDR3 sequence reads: CASSPAPLQGAIDETQYF. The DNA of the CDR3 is TGCGCCAGCAGCCCAGCCCCGCTACAGGGGGCGATTGACGAGACCCAGTACTTC.

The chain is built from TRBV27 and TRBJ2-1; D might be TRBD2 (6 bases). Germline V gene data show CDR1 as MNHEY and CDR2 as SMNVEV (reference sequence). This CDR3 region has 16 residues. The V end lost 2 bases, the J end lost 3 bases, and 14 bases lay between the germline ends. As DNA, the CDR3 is TGTGCCAGCAGTTTAGCTGGCCCGGGGGTCTACAATGAGCAGTTCTTC. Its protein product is CASSLAGPGVYNEQFF.

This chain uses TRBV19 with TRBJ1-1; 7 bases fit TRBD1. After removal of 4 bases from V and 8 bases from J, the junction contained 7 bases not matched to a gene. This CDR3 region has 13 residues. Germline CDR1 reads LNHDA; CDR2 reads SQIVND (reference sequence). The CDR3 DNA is TGTGCCAGTAGTACCCCCGGGACAGTAGAAGCTTTCTTT. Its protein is CASSTPGTVEAFF.

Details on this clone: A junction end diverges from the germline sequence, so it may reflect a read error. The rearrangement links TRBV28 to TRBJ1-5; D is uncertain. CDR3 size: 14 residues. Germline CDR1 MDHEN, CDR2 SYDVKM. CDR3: CASSTPNSDQPQHF. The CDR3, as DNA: TGTGCCAGCAGTACCCCGAATAGCGATCAGCCCCAGCATTTT.

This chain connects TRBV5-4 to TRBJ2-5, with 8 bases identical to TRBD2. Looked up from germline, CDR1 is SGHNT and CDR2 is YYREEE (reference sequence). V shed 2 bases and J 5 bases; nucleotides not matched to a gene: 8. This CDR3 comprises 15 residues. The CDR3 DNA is TGTGCCAGCAGCTTTTCTAGCGGGTTTTCGGAGACCCAGTACTTC. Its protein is CASSFSSGFSETQYF.

The CDR3 spells CASSYSGTGSTDTQYF. In nucleotides, the CDR3 is TGTGCCAGCTCATATTCCGGGACAGGGAGCACAGATACGCAGTATTTT. V is TRBV18 and J is TRBJ2-3; 9 bases are shared with TRBD1. With 5 bases clipped from V and 0 bases from J, the junction kept 6 bases outside the gene matches. The germline CDR1 and CDR2 sequences are KGHSH and LQKENI. The CDR3 totals 16 residues.

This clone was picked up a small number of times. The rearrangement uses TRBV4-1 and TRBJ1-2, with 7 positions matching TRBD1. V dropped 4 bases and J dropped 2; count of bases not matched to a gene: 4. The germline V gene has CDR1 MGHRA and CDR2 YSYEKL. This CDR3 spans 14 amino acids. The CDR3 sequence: CASSLGQANYGYTF. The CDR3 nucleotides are TGCGCCAGCAGCCTAGGACAGGCCAACTATGGCTACACCTTC.

CDR3 amino acids: CASSSQGGPYEQYF. CDR3 in DNA: TGTGCCAGCTCATCTCAGGGGGGCCCATACGAGCAGTACTTC. This sequence joins TRBV18 and TRBJ2-7; the D gene is possibly TRBD1 (7 bases). The germline V gene has CDR1 KGHSH and CDR2 LQKENI. V lost 5 bases to trimming and J lost 4 bases, with 15 bases between them. CDR3 length: 14 residues.

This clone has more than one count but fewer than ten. The CDR3 sequence: CASSELLGTFRGVNEQYF. CDR3 nucleotides: TGTGCCAGCAGTGAACTCTTAGGGACCTTTCGCGGGGTTAACGAGCAGTACTTC. The chain is built from TRBV25-1 and TRBJ2-7; TRBD2 is a possible D gene (6 bases). This CDR3 region has 18 residues. V was shortened by 2 bases and J by 5 bases, with 25 bases between the two germline ends. Germline lookup yields CDR1 MGHDK and CDR2 SYGVNS.

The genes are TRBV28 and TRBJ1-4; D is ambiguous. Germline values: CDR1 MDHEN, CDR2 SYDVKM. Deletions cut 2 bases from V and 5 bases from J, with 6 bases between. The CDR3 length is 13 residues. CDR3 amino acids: CASSLVGNEKLFF. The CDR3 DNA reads TGTGCCAGCAGTTTAGTCGGGAATGAAAAACTGTTTTTT.